The 9 T cell receptor beta chains reported below all come from one sample, sequenced in a study of cytomegalovirus exposure and HLA in healthy donors. In the PCR, 60 Vbeta and 13 Jbeta primers were used. Sequencing used immunoSEQ multiplex PCR; TCRdb keeps in-frame clones, though not all of them. The repertoire includes nearly 110,000 clones, 65% to 85% of them detected once, and approximately 2.2% sits in the top ten. Material: PBMCs. These receptors all stem from a man between 18 and 35 years old in good health and CMV-seronegative.

V is TRBV1 and J is TRBJ1-5. TRBV1 constitutes a pseudogene. The CDR3 runs 15 residues. The DNA of the CDR3 is TGCACCAGCCGCGACGGCAGGGAGGAATATCGGCCCCAGCATTTT. Translated, it gives CTSRDGREEYRPQHF.

The chain employs TRBV7-3 and TRBJ2-2; D is perhaps TRBD1 (5 bases). Trimming took 5 bases from V and 0 from J, leaving 16 bases between them. The CDR3 totals 17 residues. CDR1 SGHTA and CDR2 FQGTGA come from the germline V gene. CDR3 region: CASSRLGQGANTGELFF. The CDR3 DNA sequence: TGTGCCAGCAGCCGCTTGGGGCAGGGCGCGAACACCGGGGAGCTGTTTTTT. Variable domain in full (rest from reference TRBV7-3 and TRBJ2-2): GAGVSQTPSNKVTEKGKYVELRCDPISGHTALYWYRQSLGQGPEFLIYFQGTGAADDSGLPNDRFFAVRPEGSVSTLKIQRTERGDSAVYLCASSRLGQGANTGELFFGEGSRLTVL.

The rearrangement links TRBV5-1 to TRBJ2-3; 8 bases match TRBD2. The CDR3 consists of 15 residues. With V trimmed by 0 bases and J by 3 bases, 3 bases remained unmatched. Germline assignment: CDR1 SGHRS and CDR2 YFSETQ. CDR3 coding DNA: TGCGCCAGCAGCTTGGGAGAGCGGGGGACAGATACGCAGTATTTT. Residues: CASSLGERGTDTQYF. The full variable domain, rest sourced from reference TRBV5-1 and TRBJ2-3, is KAGVTQTPRYLIKTRGQQVTLSCSPISGHRSVSWYQQTPGQGLQFLFEYFSETQRNKGNFPGRFSGRQFSNSRSEMNVSTLELGDSALYLCASSLGERGTDTQYFGPGTRLTVL.

V and J are TRBV6-5 and TRBJ1-2; 8 bases are a match to TRBD1. Per the germline V gene, CDR1 is MNHEY and CDR2 is SVGAGI. The CDR3 is made up of 16 amino acids. The junction had 9 bases not matched to a gene; V was cut back by 1 base and J by 5 bases. The CDR3 nucleotides read TGTGCCAGCAGTTACTTATCCAGCGACAGGGGTTATGGCTACACCTTC. It is translated as CASSYLSSDRGYGYTF.

The V gene is TRBV5-6, the J gene TRBJ2-5; D gene uncertain. Germline V gene lookup returns CDR1 SGHDT and CDR2 YYEEEE. V shed 4 bases and J shed 5 bases, with 18 bases lying between them. CDR3 length: 15 residues. The CDR3 nucleotides read TGTGCCAGCAGCGACTCACTACGTTCCCACGAGACCCAGTACTTC. Its translation: CASSDSLRSHETQYF. The full variable domain, rest sourced from reference TRBV5-6 and TRBJ2-5, is DAGVTQSPTHLIKTRGQQVTLRCSPKSGHDTVSWYQQALGQGPQFIFQYYEEEERQRGNFPDRFSGHQFPNYSSELNVNALLLGDSALYLCASSDSLRSHETQYFGPGTRLLVL.

This clone appeared once. The V and J genes are TRBV5-4 and TRBJ2-2, with unresolved D. CDR3 length equals 16 residues. The V and J ends lost 3 bases and 0 bases respectively, with 12 bases between them. The V gene's germline CDR1 is SGHNT and CDR2 YYREEE (reference sequence). CDR3 in amino acids: CASSSVPSANTGELFF. The CDR3 region has the DNA TGTGCCAGCAGCTCCGTACCATCGGCGAACACCGGGGAGCTGTTTTTT.

The rearrangement uses TRBV18 and TRBJ2-3; 10 bases match TRBD2. V lost 6 bases to trimming and J lost 3 bases; unmatched junction nucleotides: 3. Looked up from germline, CDR1 is KGHSH and CDR2 is LQKENI. This CDR3 spans 14 amino acids. The CDR3 nucleotides read TGTGCCAGCTCCAGGACTAGCGGAACAGATACGCAGTATTTT. This translates into CASSRTSGTDTQYF. Full variable domain (rest looked up from reference TRBV18 and TRBJ2-3): NAGVMQNPRHLVRRRGQEARLRCSPMKGHSHVYWYRQLPEEGLKFMVYLQKENIIDESGMPKERFSAEFPKEGPSILRIQQVVRGDSAAYFCASSRTSGTDTQYFGPGTRLTVL.

The V gene is TRBV28, the J gene TRBJ2-5; the match to TRBD2 covers 11 bases. Germline CDR1 is MDHEN and CDR2 is SYDVKM. CDR3 length: 15 amino acids. Losses at the gene ends were 6 bases for V and 3 bases for J; bases not matched to a gene: 6. The CDR3 nucleotides read TGTGCCAGCAGCGCCCCGGGACTAGCGGAAGAGACCCAGTACTTC. Encoded protein: CASSAPGLAEETQYF.

The CDR3 is CASSLISNEQFF. As DNA, the CDR3 is TGTGCCAGCAGCTTGATCTCCAATGAGCAGTTCTTC. The chain combines TRBV5-6 with TRBJ2-1; D gene unclear. This CDR3 has 12 residues. Germline-derived CDR1 and CDR2 are SGHDT and YYEEEE. With 1 base removed from V and 6 bases from J, the gap between germline ends came to 5 bases.